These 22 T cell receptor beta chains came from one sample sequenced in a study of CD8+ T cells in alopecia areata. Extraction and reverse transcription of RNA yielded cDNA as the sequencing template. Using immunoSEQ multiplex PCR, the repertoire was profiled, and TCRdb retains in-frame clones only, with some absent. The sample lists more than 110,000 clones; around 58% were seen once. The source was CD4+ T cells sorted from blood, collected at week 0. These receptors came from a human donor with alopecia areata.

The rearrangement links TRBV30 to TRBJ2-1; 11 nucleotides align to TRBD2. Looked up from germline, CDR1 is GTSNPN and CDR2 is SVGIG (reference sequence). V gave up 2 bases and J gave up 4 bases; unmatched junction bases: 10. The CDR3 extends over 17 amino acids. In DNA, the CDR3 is TGTGCCTGGAGTAGGTTGACTAGCGGGAACCTTTACAATGAGCAGTTCTTC. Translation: CAWSRLTSGNLYNEQFF.

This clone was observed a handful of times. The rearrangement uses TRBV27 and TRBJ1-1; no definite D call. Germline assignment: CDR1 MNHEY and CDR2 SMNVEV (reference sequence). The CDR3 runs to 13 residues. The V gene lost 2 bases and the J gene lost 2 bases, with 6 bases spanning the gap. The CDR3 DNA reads TGTGCCAGCAGTTTACTTACTAACACTGAAGCTTTCTTT. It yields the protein CASSLLTNTEAFF.

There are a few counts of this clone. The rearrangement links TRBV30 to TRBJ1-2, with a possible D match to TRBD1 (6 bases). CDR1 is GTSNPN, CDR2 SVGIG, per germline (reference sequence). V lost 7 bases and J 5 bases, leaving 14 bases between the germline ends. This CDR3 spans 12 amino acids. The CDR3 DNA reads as TGTGCCTTCTCGAGGGGGGGATATGGCTACACCTTC. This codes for CAFSRGGYGYTF.

CDR3 protein: CASSPQDRPNQPQHF. The CDR3 DNA is TGTGCCAGCAGCCCCCAGGACAGACCCAATCAGCCCCAGCATTTT. This chain uses TRBV9 with TRBJ1-5; weak D call: TRBD1 (6 bases). Trimming took off 4 bases at V and 3 bases at J, with 14 bases between the two ends. The CDR3 runs 15 residues. Germline V CDR1 and CDR2: SGDLS, YYNGEE.

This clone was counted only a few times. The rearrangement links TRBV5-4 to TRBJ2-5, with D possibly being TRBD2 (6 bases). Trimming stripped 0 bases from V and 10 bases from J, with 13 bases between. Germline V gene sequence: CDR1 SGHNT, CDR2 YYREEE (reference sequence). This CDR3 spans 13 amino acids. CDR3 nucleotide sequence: TGTGCCAGCAGCTTGGCCGGTAGCGGCGGCCAGTACTTC. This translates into CASSLAGSGGQYF.

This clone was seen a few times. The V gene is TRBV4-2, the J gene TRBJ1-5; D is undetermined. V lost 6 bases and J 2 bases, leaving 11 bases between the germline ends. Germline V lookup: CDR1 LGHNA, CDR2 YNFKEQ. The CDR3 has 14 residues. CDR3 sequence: CASSLYSGNQPQHF. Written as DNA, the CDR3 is TGTGCCAGCAGTCTGTACAGTGGCAATCAGCCCCAGCATTTT.

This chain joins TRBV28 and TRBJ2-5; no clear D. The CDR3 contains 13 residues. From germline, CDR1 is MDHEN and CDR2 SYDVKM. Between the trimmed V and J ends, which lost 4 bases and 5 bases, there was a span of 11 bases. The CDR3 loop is CASSSVPPETQYF. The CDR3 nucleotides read TGTGCCAGCAGTTCGGTCCCCCCGGAGACCCAGTACTTC.

The CDR3 sequence: CAWSVQVAYNSPLHF. In DNA, the CDR3 is TGTGCCTGGAGTGTACAGGTCGCCTATAATTCACCCCTCCACTTT. The chain recombines TRBV30 with TRBJ1-6; D is possibly TRBD1 (5 bases). This CDR3 has 15 residues. Germline CDR1 reads GTSNPN; CDR2 reads SVGIG (reference sequence). With 0 bases removed from V and 2 bases from J, the gap between germline ends came to 8 bases.

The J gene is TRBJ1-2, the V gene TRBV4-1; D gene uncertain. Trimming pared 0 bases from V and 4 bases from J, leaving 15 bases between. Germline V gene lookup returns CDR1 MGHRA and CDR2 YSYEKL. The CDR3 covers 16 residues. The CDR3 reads CASSQDSGGRRYGYTF. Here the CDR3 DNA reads TGCGCCAGCAGCCAAGATTCCGGCGGGAGGCGCTATGGCTACACCTTC.

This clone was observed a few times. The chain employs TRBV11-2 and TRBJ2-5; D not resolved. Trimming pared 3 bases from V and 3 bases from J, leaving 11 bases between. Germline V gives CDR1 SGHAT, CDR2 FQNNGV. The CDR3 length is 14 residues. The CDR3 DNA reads TGTGCCAGCAGCTTCCAAGGAGTGAAAGAGACCCAGTACTTC. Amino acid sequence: CASSFQGVKETQYF. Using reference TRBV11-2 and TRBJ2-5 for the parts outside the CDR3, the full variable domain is EAGVAQSPRYKIIEKRQSVAFWCNPISGHATLYWYQQILGQGPKLLIQFQNNGVVDDSQLPKDRFSAERLKGVDSTLKIQPAKLEDSAVYLCASSFQGVKETQYFGPGTRLLVL.

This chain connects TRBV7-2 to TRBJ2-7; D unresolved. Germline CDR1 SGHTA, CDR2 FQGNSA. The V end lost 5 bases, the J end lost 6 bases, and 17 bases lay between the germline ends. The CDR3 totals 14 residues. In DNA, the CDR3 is TGTGCCAGCAGCCCCGGCGATCCCTGGGCCGAGCAGTACTTC. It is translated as CASSPGDPWAEQYF.

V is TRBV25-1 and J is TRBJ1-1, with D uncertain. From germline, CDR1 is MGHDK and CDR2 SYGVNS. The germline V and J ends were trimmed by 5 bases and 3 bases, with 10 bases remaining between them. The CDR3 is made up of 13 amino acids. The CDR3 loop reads CASSPLGDTEAFF. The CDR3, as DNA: TGTGCCAGCAGTCCCCTTGGGGACACTGAAGCTTTCTTT.

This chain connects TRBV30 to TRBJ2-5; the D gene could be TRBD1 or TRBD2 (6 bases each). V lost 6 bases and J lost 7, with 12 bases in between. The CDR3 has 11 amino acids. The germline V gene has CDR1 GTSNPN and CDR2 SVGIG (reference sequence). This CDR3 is CACNGGGTQYF. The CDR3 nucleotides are TGTGCCTGTAACGGGGGCGGGACCCAGTACTTC.

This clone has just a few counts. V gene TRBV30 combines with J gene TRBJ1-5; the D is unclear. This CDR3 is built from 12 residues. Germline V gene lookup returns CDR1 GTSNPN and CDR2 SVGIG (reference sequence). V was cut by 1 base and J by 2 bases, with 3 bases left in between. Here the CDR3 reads CAWSDGNQPQHF. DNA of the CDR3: TGTGCCTGGAGTGACGGCAATCAGCCCCAGCATTTT.

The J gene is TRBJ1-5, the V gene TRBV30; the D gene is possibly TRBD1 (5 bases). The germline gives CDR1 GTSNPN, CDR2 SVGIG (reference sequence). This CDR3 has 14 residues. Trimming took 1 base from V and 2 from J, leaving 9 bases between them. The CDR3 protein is CAWSATGGNQPQHF. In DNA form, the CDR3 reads TGTGCCTGGAGTGCCACAGGCGGCAATCAGCCCCAGCATTTT.

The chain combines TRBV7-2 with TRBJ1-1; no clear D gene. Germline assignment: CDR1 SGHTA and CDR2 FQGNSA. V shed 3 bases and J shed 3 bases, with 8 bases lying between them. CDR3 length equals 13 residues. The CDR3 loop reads CASSLGIDTEAFF. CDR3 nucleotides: TGTGCCAGCAGCTTGGGGATTGACACTGAAGCTTTCTTT.

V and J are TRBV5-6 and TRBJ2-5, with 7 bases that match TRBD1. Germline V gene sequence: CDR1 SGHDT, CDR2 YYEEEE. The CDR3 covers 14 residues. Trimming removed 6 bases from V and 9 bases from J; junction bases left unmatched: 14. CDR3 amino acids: CASNIGQAFEAQYF. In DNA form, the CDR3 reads TGTGCCAGCAATATTGGACAGGCCTTTGAGGCCCAGTACTTC. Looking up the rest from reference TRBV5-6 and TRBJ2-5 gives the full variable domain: DAGVTQSPTHLIKTRGQQVTLRCSPKSGHDTVSWYQQALGQGPQFIFQYYEEEERQRGNFPDRFSGHQFPNYSSELNVNALLLGDSALYLCASNIGQAFEAQYFGPGTRLLVL.

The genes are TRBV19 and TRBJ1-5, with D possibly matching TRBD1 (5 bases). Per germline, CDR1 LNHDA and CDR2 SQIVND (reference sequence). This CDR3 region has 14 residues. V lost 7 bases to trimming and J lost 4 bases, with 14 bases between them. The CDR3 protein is CASTLFGGNQPQHF. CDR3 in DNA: TGTGCCAGTACCCTTTTTGGGGGGAATCAGCCCCAGCATTTT.

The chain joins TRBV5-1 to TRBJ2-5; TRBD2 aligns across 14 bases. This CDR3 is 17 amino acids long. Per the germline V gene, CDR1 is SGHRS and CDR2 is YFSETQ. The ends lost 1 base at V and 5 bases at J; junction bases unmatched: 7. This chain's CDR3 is CASSLLGTSGGMETQYF. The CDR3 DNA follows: TGCGCCAGCAGCTTGCTAGGGACTAGCGGGGGAATGGAGACCCAGTACTTC. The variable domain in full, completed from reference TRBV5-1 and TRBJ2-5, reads KAGVTQTPRYLIKTRGQQVTLSCSPISGHRSVSWYQQTPGQGLQFLFEYFSETQRNKGNFPGRFSGRQFSNSRSEMNVSTLELGDSALYLCASSLLGTSGGMETQYFGPGTRLLVL.

In DNA form, the CDR3 reads TGCGCCAGCAGCGCGGGGACAGGTTACAATGAGCAGTTCTTC. As protein: CASSAGTGYNEQFF. The chain employs TRBV5-1 and TRBJ2-1; 8 bases line up with TRBD1. Germline V gene data show CDR1 as SGHRS and CDR2 as YFSETQ. V dropped 4 bases and J dropped 4; count of bases not matched to a gene: 4. CDR3 size: 14 residues.

The CDR3 reads CSALEGSKNIQYF. The CDR3 nucleotides read TGCAGCGCCCTTGAGGGGTCCAAAAACATTCAGTACTTC. The chain joins TRBV29-1 to TRBJ2-4, with D perhaps assigned TRBD1 or TRBD2 (5 bases each). Germline CDR1 reads SQVTM; CDR2 reads ANQGSEA. V was pared by 7 bases and J by 2 bases, with 12 bases between. CDR3 length: 13 residues.

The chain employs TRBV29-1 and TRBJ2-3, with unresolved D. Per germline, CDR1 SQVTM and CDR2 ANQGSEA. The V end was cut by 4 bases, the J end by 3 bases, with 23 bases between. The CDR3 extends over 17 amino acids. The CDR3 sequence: CSVVWAILGMQTDTQYF. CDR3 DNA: TGCAGCGTTGTATGGGCCATCTTGGGGATGCAGACAGATACGCAGTATTTT.